These 18 T cell receptor beta chains were sequenced from one sample in a study of shared clonotypes between healthy human individuals. The table came from immunoSEQ multiplex PCR; TCRdb's copy has only in-frame clones and leaves some out. The sample lists some 2,000,000 clones, roughly 94% occurring once. Input material: naive CD4+ T cells sorted from blood. As to subset: CD45RA+ positively selected. These receptors were obtained from a man aged 18 to 29 in good health.

The chain recombines TRBV11-2 with TRBJ1-1; D may be TRBD1 (6 bases). Trimming took off 5 bases at V and 4 bases at J, with 11 bases between the two ends. The germline V gene encodes CDR1 SGHAT and CDR2 FQNNGV. The CDR3 consists of 13 residues. The CDR3 loop is CASSPEGGTEAFF. CDR3 DNA sequence: TGTGCCAGCAGCCCCGAGGGGGGCACTGAAGCTTTCTTT.

The rearrangement joins TRBV4-3 to TRBJ2-3; 7 positions agree with TRBD2. The V segment lost 3 bases and the J segment 1 base; nucleotides outside the gene matches: 4. The germline V gene has CDR1 LGHNA and CDR2 YSLEER. The CDR3 covers 15 residues. Here the CDR3 reads CASSQGGRGTDTQYF. For the CDR3, the DNA is TGCGCCAGCAGCCAGGGAGGGCGAGGCACAGATACGCAGTATTTT.

The chain links TRBV5-4 to TRBJ2-2, with no clear D. Trimming took 0 bases from V and 7 from J, leaving 7 bases between them. Germline CDR1 reads SGHNT; CDR2 reads YYREEE (reference sequence). This CDR3 has 13 amino acids. The CDR3 protein is CASSLEYGGELFF. In DNA form, the CDR3 reads TGTGCCAGCAGCTTGGAGTACGGCGGGGAGCTGTTTTTT.

V and J are TRBV19 and TRBJ1-1; maybe TRBD1 (5 bases). Trimming removed 0 bases at V and 8 bases at J, with 7 bases between. The CDR3 covers 12 residues. Germline CDR1 reads LNHDA; CDR2 reads SQIVND (reference sequence). CDR3 DNA sequence: TGTGCCAGTAGTATAGACGGGGACGAAGCTTTCTTT. Translated: CASSIDGDEAFF.

CDR3 residues: CASTRGSDRGSYEQYF. The CDR3 nucleotides are TGTGCCAGCACTCGGGGGTCGGACAGGGGCTCCTACGAGCAGTACTTC. This rearrangement joins TRBV6-6 to TRBJ2-7; 9 bases align to TRBD1. With V trimmed by 7 bases and J by 0 bases, 10 bases remained unmatched. The CDR3 has 16 residues. Germline CDR1 and CDR2: MNHNY and SVGAGI (reference sequence).

This chain uses TRBV29-1 with TRBJ2-1; TRBD2 matches at 7 bases. This CDR3 is built from 13 residues. The V gene end was trimmed by 8 bases and the J gene end by 8 bases; junction bases not matched to a gene: 12. CDR1 SQVTM and CDR2 ANQGSEA come from the germline V gene. DNA of the CDR3: TGCAGCTTTGGGTCCTCGGGGGGAGATGAGCAGTTCTTC. Its protein product is CSFGSSGGDEQFF.

The rearrangement joins TRBV6-1 to TRBJ1-1; D gene ambiguous. Trimming shortened V by 6 bases and J by 1 base, and 12 bases separated the two germline ends. Germline assignment: CDR1 MNHNS and CDR2 SASEGT. The CDR3 length is 14 residues. In nucleotides, the CDR3 is TGTGCCAGCAGGCAGATGACTGAGAACACTGAAGCTTTCTTT. Translating it yields CASRQMTENTEAFF.

The V and J genes are TRBV4-3 and TRBJ2-7; D call uncertain. Trimming pared 3 bases from V and 3 bases from J, leaving 18 bases between. CDR1 LGHNA and CDR2 YSLEER come from the germline V gene. The CDR3 totals 16 residues. In DNA, the CDR3 is TGCGCCAGCAGCCATACACCCCCCTGGAGTGTCTACGAGCAGTACTTC. The encoded protein is CASSHTPPWSVYEQYF.

The V call is TRBV6-5, the J call TRBJ1-1, with a possible D match to TRBD1 (6 bases). Germline lookup yields CDR1 MNHEY and CDR2 SVGAGI. V was shortened by 6 bases and J by 6 bases, with 17 bases between the two germline ends. The CDR3 sequence is 14 residues long. The CDR3 DNA follows: TGTGCCAGCAGGACTCAGGGGTCTCGGCCTGAAGCTTTCTTT. Amino acids: CASRTQGSRPEAFF.

The chain is built from TRBV6-6 and TRBJ2-1, with a weak D call TRBD1 (5 bases). Germline lookup yields CDR1 MNHNY and CDR2 SVGAGI (reference sequence). V gave up 8 bases and J gave up 2 bases, with 13 bases separating them. CDR3 length: 14 residues. CDR3 sequence reads: CASALGVTYNEQFF. The CDR3 DNA follows: TGTGCCAGCGCCCTAGGGGTAACCTACAATGAGCAGTTCTTC.

This chain uses TRBV10-1 with TRBJ2-7, with D possibly matching TRBD1 (6 bases). The CDR3 totals 12 residues. The V end was cut by 8 bases, the J end by 2 bases, with 10 bases between. Germline V gives CDR1 WNHNN, CDR2 SYGVQD (reference sequence). This CDR3 reads CASGQSTYEQYF. CDR3 bases: TGCGCCAGCGGACAGAGTACCTACGAGCAGTACTTC.

J is TRBJ2-7 and V is TRBV28; D is unresolved. Germline V gives CDR1 MDHEN, CDR2 SYDVKM. V lost 6 bases, J lost 0 bases, and 18 bases lay in between. The CDR3 consists of 16 residues. CDR3 sequence reads: CASRQQRPRPSYEQYF. The CDR3 DNA is TGTGCCAGCAGGCAACAGCGTCCCCGCCCCTCCTACGAGCAGTACTTC. The variable domain in full, completed from reference TRBV28 and TRBJ2-7, reads DVKVTQSSRYLVKRTGEKVFLECVQDMDHENMFWYRQDPGLGLRLIYFSYDVKMKEKGDIPEGYSVSREKKERFSLILESASTNQTSMYLCASRQQRPRPSYEQYFGPGTRLTVT.

The chain joins TRBV5-6 to TRBJ2-7; D remains ambiguous. CDR3 length: 16 amino acids. Germline V lookup: CDR1 SGHDT, CDR2 YYEEEE. V shed 0 bases and J shed 3 bases, with 16 bases lying between them. In DNA form, the CDR3 reads TGTGCCAGCAGCTTGGCCGGTATCTCGACGAGCTACGAGCAGTACTTC. Protein product: CASSLAGISTSYEQYF.

The rearrangement uses TRBV30 and TRBJ2-6; 8 bases fit TRBD1. Germline V lookup: CDR1 GTSNPN, CDR2 SVGIG (reference sequence). V shed 1 base and J 4 bases; nucleotides not matched to a gene: 12. The CDR3 contains 18 residues. CDR3 bases: TGTGCCTGGAGTGGGGACAGGATCGGGGGAGCAGGGGCCAACGTCCTGACTTTC. Its translation is CAWSGDRIGGAGANVLTF.

This clone was counted many times. The rearrangement links TRBV30 to TRBJ2-7; 8 positions match TRBD1. Germline-derived CDR1 and CDR2 are GTSNPN and SVGIG (reference sequence). The CDR3 contains 13 residues. The trim removed 6 bases at V and 2 bases at J, leaving 6 bases unmatched. The CDR3 sequence is CACDGTGPYEQYF. In DNA, the CDR3 is TGTGCCTGCGATGGGACAGGACCCTACGAGCAGTACTTC.

This clone showed up just once. The V gene is TRBV11-2, the J gene TRBJ2-2; 9 bases line up with TRBD2. The CDR3 loop spans 15 amino acids. Germline V gene lookup returns CDR1 SGHAT and CDR2 FQNNGV. Trimming cost V 5 bases and J 6 bases; bases outside gene matches: 7. CDR3 in DNA: TGTGCCAGCAGCAAAGCGGGGGGCGAGCCCGGGGAGCTGTTTTTT. Translation gives CASSKAGGEPGELFF.

This clone appeared a single time. The V gene is TRBV5-1, the J gene TRBJ1-1, with D tentatively TRBD1 (5 bases). The CDR3 runs to 14 residues. V lost 7 bases and J 3 bases, leaving 16 bases between the germline ends. Germline CDR1 is SGHRS and CDR2 is YFSETQ. Here the CDR3 DNA reads TGCGCCAGCGCTACCGGAGGGGCGGACACTGAAGCTTTCTTT. As protein: CASATGGADTEAFF.

The V gene is TRBV10-3, the J gene TRBJ2-5; TRBD1 is a possible D gene (6 bases). The CDR3 consists of 14 residues. V gave up 6 bases and J gave up 7 bases, with 18 bases separating them. Per germline, CDR1 ENHRY and CDR2 SYGVKD. CDR3 nucleotide sequence: TGTGCCATCAGCAAACAGGGTCCCTCGGGGACCCAGTACTTC. The encoded protein is CAISKQGPSGTQYF.